The 8 T cell receptor beta chains below come from one sample, sequenced in a study of cytomegalovirus exposure and HLA in healthy donors. Here immunoSEQ multiplex PCR was the method, and the copy in TCRdb shows in-frame clones only, minus some. The table has 280,000 or so clones, 85% to 90% seen once. The sample consisted of PBMCs. These receptors came from a woman in her late teens or twenties in good health and CMV-seronegative.

On this clone itself: Different DNA sequences within this sample yield the same CDR3. This chain links TRBV7-8 with TRBJ2-7; maybe TRBD1 (5 bases). The CDR3 spans 15 residues. CDR1 is SGHVS and CDR2 is FQNEAQ in the germline V gene. Trimming removed 1 base at V and 0 bases at J, with 10 bases between. The CDR3 here is CASSLGAGSSYEQYF. The CDR3 DNA sequence: TGTGCCAGCAGCTTAGGGGCAGGGTCCTCCTACGAGCAGTACTTC.

The rearrangement joins TRBV29-1 to TRBJ1-1; D not certain. This CDR3 contains 15 residues. With 4 bases removed from V and 1 base from J, the gap between germline ends came to 16 bases. Germline V gene data show CDR1 as SQVTM and CDR2 as ANQGSEA. CDR3 sequence (DNA): TGCAGCGTTGTAAACCCAGTCCTCCCGAACACTGAAGCTTTCTTT. Translated, it gives CSVVNPVLPNTEAFF.

This clone was seen once. This chain uses TRBV10-3 with TRBJ2-7, with 7 positions matching TRBD1. Germline assignment: CDR1 ENHRY and CDR2 SYGVKD. This CDR3 region has 13 residues. Trimming removed 6 bases from V and 3 bases from J; junction bases left unmatched: 5. The CDR3 here is CAISLGQNYEQYF. The CDR3 DNA sequence: TGTGCCATCAGCCTGGGACAGAACTACGAGCAGTACTTC.

The chain combines TRBV11-2 with TRBJ2-3; D unresolved. The CDR3 contains 11 residues. Trimming took 6 bases from V and 9 from J, leaving 10 bases between them. The V gene's germline CDR1 is SGHAT and CDR2 FQNNGV. The CDR3, as DNA: TGTGCCAGCAGTTCGGAGTTCACGCAGTATTTT. Protein product: CASSSEFTQYF. The full variable domain, completed using reference TRBV11-2 and TRBJ2-3, is EAGVAQSPRYKIIEKRQSVAFWCNPISGHATLYWYQQILGQGPKLLIQFQNNGVVDDSQLPKDRFSAERLKGVDSTLKIQPAKLEDSAVYLCASSSEFTQYFGPGTRLTVL.

V gene TRBV2 combines with J gene TRBJ2-3; TRBD2 agrees at 8 bases. CDR3 length: 15 residues. The trim removed 2 bases at V and 8 bases at J, leaving 9 bases unmatched. The germline V gene has CDR1 SNHLY and CDR2 FYNNEI. The CDR3 coding sequence is TGTGCCAGCAGTGAATCTGCGTCGGGAGGGGGTACGCAGTATTTT. As protein: CASSESASGGGTQYF.

The rearrangement joins TRBV25-1 to TRBJ1-2; TRBD1 is a possible D gene (5 bases). Looked up from germline, CDR1 is MGHDK and CDR2 is SYGVNS. The CDR3 totals 13 residues. The ends were cut back, 3 bases at V and 7 bases at J, with 12 bases in the middle. This CDR3 reads CASSDQGSLGYTF. Written as DNA, the CDR3 is TGTGCCAGCAGTGATCAGGGTTCCCTTGGCTACACCTTC.

This chain links TRBV5-4 with TRBJ2-7; tentatively, D is TRBD2 (5 bases). Trimming shortened V by 5 bases and J by 0 bases, and 15 bases separated the two germline ends. Germline lookup yields CDR1 SGHNT and CDR2 YYREEE (reference sequence). The CDR3 is 15 residues long. The CDR3 DNA reads TGTGCCAGCAGGCCAGGACTTTCCCGCTCCTACGAGCAGTACTTC. Residues: CASRPGLSRSYEQYF.

V and J are TRBV27 and TRBJ2-7, with 11 positions matching TRBD1. CDR3 size: 14 residues. From germline, CDR1 is MNHEY and CDR2 SMNVEV (reference sequence). The ends lost 2 bases at V and 6 bases at J; junction bases unmatched: 3. In DNA form, the CDR3 reads TGTGCCAGCAGTTTAAGCGGACAGGGGGCCGAGCAGTACTTC. This sequence encodes CASSLSGQGAEQYF.